Listed here are 10 T cell receptor beta chains from one sample, sequenced in a study of T-cell memory formation after mild COVID-19. In TCRdb, the 5' RACE reads were re-called with MiXCR into one record per CDR3 protein. The sample holds about 210,000 distinct CDR3 sequences; about 10% are singletons and the top ten take around 3.3%. Sequencing was performed on PBMCs or a T cell subset sorted from them (not recorded which). The receptors were sampled from a man between 18 and 35 years old who had mild COVID-19 (a few samples of this study predate the infection). Cell type and time point are not known.

J is TRBJ2-7 and V is TRBV12-3 or TRBV12-4; 9 bases match TRBD1. This CDR3 region has 14 residues. V lost 7 bases to trimming and J lost 4 bases; unmatched junction nucleotides: 8. CDR3 nucleotides: TGTGCCAGCACCTCTGGACAGGGGCGGTACGAGCAGTACTTC. This translates into CASTSGQGRYEQYF.

The chain uses TRBV11-2 and TRBJ2-7, with 12 bases aligning to TRBD2. CDR1 SGHAT and CDR2 FQNNGV come from the germline V gene. Losses at the gene ends were 4 bases for V and 3 bases for J; bases not matched to a gene: 7. CDR3 length: 16 residues. CDR3 sequence (DNA): TGTGCCAGCAGCTCTTGGCCTAGCGGGGGGGACTACGAGCAGTACTTC. Translating gives CASSSWPSGGDYEQYF.

The chain links TRBV30 to TRBJ1-5, with 8 nucleotides matching TRBD1. The CDR3 sequence is 16 residues long. After removal of 0 bases from V and 3 bases from J, the junction contained 7 bases not matched to a gene. CDR1 and CDR2 (germline): GTSNPN, SVGIG (reference sequence). CDR3 nucleotides: TGTGCCTGGAGTGTACCTCAGGGGGCTTACAATCAGCCCCAGCATTTT. Translation gives CAWSVPQGAYNQPQHF.

The V gene is TRBV4-3, the J gene TRBJ2-3, with D uncertain. V gave up 3 bases and J gave up 5 bases, with 15 bases separating them. Germline V gene lookup returns CDR1 LGHNA and CDR2 YSLEER. CDR3 size: 15 residues. The CDR3, as DNA: TGCGCCAGCAGCCACTGGTCCGCGGACGGAGATACGCAGTATTTT. Translated: CASSHWSADGDTQYF.

This chain joins TRBV2 and TRBJ1-6, with a weak D call TRBD1 (6 bases). The CDR3 extends over 15 amino acids. Germline loops: CDR1 SNHLY, CDR2 FYNNEI. V gave up 10 bases and J gave up 3 bases, with 16 bases separating them. CDR3 bases: TGTGCCACCATCCCGGGGGCAATCTATAATTCACCCCTCCACTTT. Protein sequence: CATIPGAIYNSPLHF.

The chain couples TRBV5-1 to TRBJ1-5; D gene ambiguous. Germline loops: CDR1 SGHRS, CDR2 YFSETQ. V was pared by 4 bases and J by 1 base, with 9 bases between. This CDR3 is 14 amino acids long. This CDR3 is CASSADGSNQPQHF. Here the CDR3 DNA reads TGCGCCAGCAGCGCGGACGGCAGCAATCAGCCCCAGCATTTT.

This clonotype has more than one count but fewer than ten. The V gene is TRBV20-1, the J gene TRBJ1-1, with unresolved D. Germline values: CDR1 DFQATT, CDR2 SNEGSKA (reference sequence). The CDR3 is 14 residues long. The V end lost 0 bases, the J end lost 2 bases, and 10 bases lay between the germline ends. In DNA form, the CDR3 reads TGCAGTGCTAGAGATTTCGCGAAAAACACTGAAGCTTTCTTT. Translating gives CSARDFAKNTEAFF.

This clonotype was counted only a few times. The J gene is TRBJ1-2, the V gene TRBV4-3; D is undetermined. Trimming took off 0 bases at V and 4 bases at J, with 9 bases between the two ends. Looked up from germline, CDR1 is LGHNA and CDR2 is YSLEER. The CDR3 has 14 residues. CDR3 in DNA: TGCGCCAGCAGCCAAGATAACGGTGGCTATGGCTACACCTTC. Protein: CASSQDNGGYGYTF.

This clonotype occurred many times. The rearrangement uses TRBV5-1 and TRBJ2-7, with D perhaps assigned TRBD1 or TRBD2 (5 bases each). V lost 0 bases and J lost 6, with 10 bases in between. This CDR3 has 13 residues. Germline lookup yields CDR1 SGHRS and CDR2 YFSETQ. This CDR3 is CASSLAGTGEQYF. CDR3 nucleotide sequence: TGCGCCAGCAGCTTGGCGGGGACCGGCGAGCAGTACTTC.

The rearrangement joins TRBV5-1 to TRBJ2-1; the D is unclear. Trimming took 4 bases from V and 2 from J, leaving 13 bases between them. Germline loops: CDR1 SGHRS, CDR2 YFSETQ. The CDR3 has 15 residues. The CDR3 spells CASSPGQATYNEQFF. The CDR3 DNA follows: TGCGCCAGCAGCCCGGGCCAAGCTACCTACAATGAGCAGTTCTTC.